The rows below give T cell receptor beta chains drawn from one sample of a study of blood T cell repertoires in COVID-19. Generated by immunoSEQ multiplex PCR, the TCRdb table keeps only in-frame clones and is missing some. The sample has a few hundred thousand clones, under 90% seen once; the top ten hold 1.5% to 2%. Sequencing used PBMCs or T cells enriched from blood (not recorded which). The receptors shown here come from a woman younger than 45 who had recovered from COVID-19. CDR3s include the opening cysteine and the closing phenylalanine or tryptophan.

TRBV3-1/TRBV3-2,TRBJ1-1,CASSKNRGLVTEAFF
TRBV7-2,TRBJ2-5,CASTYSAFQETQYF
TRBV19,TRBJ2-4,CASSRGSRTKNIQYF
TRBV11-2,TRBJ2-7,CASSLEGTSSYEQYF
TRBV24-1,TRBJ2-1,CATSDQTSGRGREQFF
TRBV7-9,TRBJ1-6,CASSRVDSPLHF
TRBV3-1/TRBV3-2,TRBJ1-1,CASSQVWTANTEAFF
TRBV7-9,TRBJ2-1,CASSLGTALRYNEQFF
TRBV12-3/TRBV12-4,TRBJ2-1,CASSFVGNEQFF
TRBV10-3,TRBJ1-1,CAISSTAGSTEAFF
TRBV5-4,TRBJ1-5,CASSSPGQPQHF
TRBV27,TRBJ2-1,CASSLSDTSSYNEQFF
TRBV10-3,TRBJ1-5,CAISVSENQPQHF
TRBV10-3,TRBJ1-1,CAISEWPGGRANTEAFF
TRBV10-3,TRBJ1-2,CATARRGGRVGYGYTF
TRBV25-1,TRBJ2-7,CASSENMYEQYF
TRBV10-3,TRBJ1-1,CAISDWQGDTEAFF
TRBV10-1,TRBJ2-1,CASASTVLSSYNEQFF
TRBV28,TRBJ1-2,CASGGTEFFYGYTF
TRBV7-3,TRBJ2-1,CASSLGPGGDEQFF
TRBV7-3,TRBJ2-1,CASSPYGGQGGGEQFF
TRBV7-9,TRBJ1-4,CASSFKGTGKLFF
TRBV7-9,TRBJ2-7,CASSPLTGVIYEQYF
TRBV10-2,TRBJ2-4,CASTLGALVNIQYF
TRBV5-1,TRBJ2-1,CASSPRGIGNEQFF
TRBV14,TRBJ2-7,CASSQVDSGGEQYF
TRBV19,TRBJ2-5,CASSIGTGQETQYF
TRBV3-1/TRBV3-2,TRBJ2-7,CASSQVAGPAGEQYF
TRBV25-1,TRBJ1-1,CASSEIWDSDTEAFF
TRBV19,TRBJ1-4,CASAQGARGEKLFF
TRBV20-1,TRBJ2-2,CSASNRDTGELFF
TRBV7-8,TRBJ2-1,CASSFSGGINEQFF
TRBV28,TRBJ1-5,CASSQSHQFSFRGSDQPQHF
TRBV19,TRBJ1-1,CASRGTGNTEAFF
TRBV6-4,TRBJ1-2,CASRDPTGPTYGYTF
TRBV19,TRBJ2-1,CASTGGRHNEQFF
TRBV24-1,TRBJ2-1,CATSDSTSGRNNEQFF
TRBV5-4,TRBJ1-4,CASSLQSRGDEKLFF
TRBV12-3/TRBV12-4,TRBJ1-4,CASRGQGPRLFF
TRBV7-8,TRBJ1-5,CASSRQGDQPQHF
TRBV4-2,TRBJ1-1,CASSGGGPGGLNTEAFF
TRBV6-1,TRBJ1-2,CASSDRGQNYGYTF
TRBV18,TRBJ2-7,CASSRRGDEQYF
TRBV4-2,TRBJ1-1,CASTTKRNTEAFF
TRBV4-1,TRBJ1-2,CASSQVGTGRSYGYTF
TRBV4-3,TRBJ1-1,CASSQVRQGVNTEAFF
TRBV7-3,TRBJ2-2,CASSPQGVSGGNTGELFF
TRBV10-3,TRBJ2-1,CAISGEGWNNEQFF
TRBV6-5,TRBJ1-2,CASRLSNYGYTF
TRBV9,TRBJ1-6,CASTGDSLNSPLHF
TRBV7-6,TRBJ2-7,CASSLDGSPPYEQYF
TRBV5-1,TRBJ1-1,CASSLTGMVTEAFF
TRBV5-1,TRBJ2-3,CASSLDLGLAASTDTQYF
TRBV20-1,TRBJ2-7,CSASPGGPSYEQYF